This T cell receptor (beta chain) is drawn from a study of T-cell reconstitution after alpha-beta-depleted transplantation in children. Study-wide results and limits: After one year, T-cell counts and TCRbeta diversity mostly came from new T cells. Reportedly, alpha-beta T cells present about two months post-transplant originated from several hundred expanded clones of graft origin.

Preparation of the TCRbeta library was carried out with unique molecular identifiers. TCRdb analysed the PCR reads with MiXCR anew, one entry per CDR3 protein. The sample lists roughly 490,000 distinct CDR3 sequences, roughly 11% occurring once. The germline CDR1 and CDR2 sequences are MNHEY and SVGAGI. The CDR3 totals 15 residues. The ends were cut back, 0 bases at V and 0 bases at J, with 8 bases in the middle. Notes on this clonotype: The target antigen is unknown.

This receptor was taken from a female patient between 2 and 15 years old who had a stem cell transplant for aplastic anemia, so the T cells may come from the graft donor. This chain connects TRBV6-5 to TRBJ1-2; D is unclear. Sequenced material: PBMCs, mostly from graft donor cells, taken 180 days after TCRalphabeta/CD19-depleted stem cell transplant. The CDR3 region is CASSYSHSTNYGYTF. As DNA, the CDR3 is TGTGCCAGCAGTTACTCCCACAGTACTAACTATGGCTACACCTTC.